Presented here are 14 T cell receptor beta chains from one specimen sequenced in a study of blood T cell repertoires in COVID-19. Sequenced by immunoSEQ multiplex PCR; TCRdb stores in-frame clones only, minus some. The profile shows some 33,000 clones, approximately 89% of them singletons. The sample comprised peripheral blood. These receptors came from a human donor in a cohort sampled during active COVID-19.

The chain employs TRBV9 and TRBJ1-4; D unresolved. From germline, CDR1 is SGDLS and CDR2 YYNGEE. This CDR3 has 14 residues. Trimming removed 4 bases from V and 8 bases from J, with 15 bases in between. CDR3 DNA: TGTGCCAGCAGCCCCCGTACGGGGAGGGAAAAACTGTTTTTT. It codes for CASSPRTGREKLFF.

The V gene is TRBV7-6, the J gene TRBJ1-5, with 8 bases identical to TRBD1. Germline V gene sequence: CDR1 SGHVS, CDR2 FNYEAQ. This CDR3 contains 15 residues. J gave up 6 bases and V 1 base, and 5 bases lay outside the gene matches. The CDR3 here is CASSLGQGAGQPQHF. The CDR3 DNA sequence: TGTGCCAGCAGCTTAGGTCAGGGGGCTGGTCAGCCCCAGCATTTT.

The chain is built from TRBV14 and TRBJ1-3; D may be TRBD1 (6 bases). CDR1 is SGHDN, CDR2 FVKESK, per germline. Trimming removed 3 bases from V and 4 bases from J, with 13 bases in between. This CDR3 comprises 15 residues. The CDR3 bases are TGTGCCAGCAGCCACCTCGGGACACTCGGAAACACCATATATTTT. This encodes CASSHLGTLGNTIYF.

This chain links TRBV21-1 with TRBJ1-5; TRBD1, the table's D call, lacks a check against the DNA. TRBV21-1 is a recognized pseudogene. The CDR3 totals 17 residues. The CDR3 DNA is TGTGCCAGCAGCAAAGGAGGAGACAGGGCCCGATATCAGCCCCAGCATTTT. Amino acids: CASSKGGDRARYQPQHF.

The V and J genes are TRBV9 and TRBJ2-1, with D possibly matching TRBD2 (5 bases). Looked up from germline, CDR1 is SGDLS and CDR2 is YYNGEE. V lost 0 bases and J lost 2, with 9 bases in between. The CDR3 runs to 15 residues. CDR3 amino acids: CASSVAWTPYNEQFF. The CDR3 DNA reads as TGTGCCAGCAGCGTAGCCTGGACTCCCTACAATGAGCAGTTCTTC.

The chain links TRBV6-5 to TRBJ2-5, with D possibly being TRBD2 (5 bases). In germline, CDR1 is MNHEY, CDR2 SVGAGI. Trimming took off 0 bases at V and 1 base at J, with 6 bases between the two ends. The CDR3 loop spans 14 amino acids. CDR3 protein: CASSYSGSQETQYF. In DNA, the CDR3 is TGTGCCAGCAGTTACTCGGGGAGCCAAGAGACCCAGTACTTC.

The chain links TRBV16 to TRBJ2-7; the D gene is possibly TRBD1 (6 bases). The V end was cut by 3 bases, the J end by 5 bases, with 17 bases between. The CDR3 covers 15 residues. Germline CDR1 and CDR2: KGHSY and FQNENV. The CDR3 region is CASSQTIRGVDEQYF. The CDR3 DNA reads as TGTGCCAGCAGCCAGACCATCAGGGGAGTCGACGAGCAGTACTTC.

V usage is TRBV5-1 and J usage is TRBJ1-1; maybe TRBD1 (6 bases). CDR1 is SGHRS and CDR2 is YFSETQ in the germline V gene. This CDR3 comprises 15 residues. V lost 3 bases, J lost 5 bases, and 17 bases lay in between. The CDR3 coding sequence is TGCGCCAGCAGCTCGGGGGGCACGGGTCGGACTGAAGCTTTCTTT. This sequence encodes CASSSGGTGRTEAFF.

The genes are TRBV6-5 and TRBJ2-1; D is uncertain. The V and J ends lost 7 bases and 0 bases respectively, with 7 bases between them. This CDR3 is built from 13 residues. The germline V gene has CDR1 MNHEY and CDR2 SVGAGI. CDR3 in DNA: TGTGCCAGCAAGCTAGACTCCTACAATGAGCAGTTCTTC. This codes for CASKLDSYNEQFF.

This clone was seen once. The rearrangement uses TRBV5-1 and TRBJ1-5, with D possibly TRBD1 on 5 matching bases. CDR3 size: 17 residues. The germline CDR1 and CDR2 sequences are SGHRS and YFSETQ. Between the trimmed V and J ends, which lost 0 bases and 2 bases, there was a span of 15 bases. Written as DNA, the CDR3 is TGCGCCAGCAGCTTGGGACAGCAACCTGCGCGCAATCAGCCCCAGCATTTT. Encoded protein: CASSLGQQPARNQPQHF.

The chain employs TRBV19 and TRBJ1-1; D possibly corresponds to TRBD1 (5 bases). V was cut by 3 bases and J by 3 bases, with 11 bases left in between. The germline V gene encodes CDR1 LNHDA and CDR2 SQIVND (reference sequence). CDR3 length: 14 amino acids. This CDR3 is CASSIPQGYTEAFF. CDR3 nucleotides: TGTGCCAGTAGTATTCCCCAGGGCTACACTGAAGCTTTCTTT.

The rearrangement links TRBV11-2 to TRBJ2-1, with 7 positions matching TRBD1. The CDR3 contains 16 residues. The ends lost 2 bases at V and 0 bases at J; junction bases unmatched: 4. Germline values: CDR1 SGHAT, CDR2 FQNNGV. In DNA form, the CDR3 reads TGTGCCAGCAGCTTATTCGGGACAGACTCCTACAATGAGCAGTTCTTC. Its translation is CASSLFGTDSYNEQFF.

This rearrangement joins TRBV27 to TRBJ2-7; tentatively, D is TRBD1 (6 bases). This CDR3 region has 16 residues. The V gene's germline CDR1 is MNHEY and CDR2 SMNVEV (reference sequence). V shed 4 bases and J shed 2 bases, with 18 bases lying between them. CDR3 DNA: TGTGCCAGCAGTTGGCGGACAGCCCCTATGGCCTACGAGCAGTACTTC. It encodes CASSWRTAPMAYEQYF.

The chain has TRBV10-3 and TRBJ2-1, with D maybe TRBD1 (6 bases). Germline assignment: CDR1 ENHRY and CDR2 SYGVKD. V was clipped by 2 bases and J by 4 bases, with 15 bases between them. This CDR3 has 16 residues. The CDR3 region is CAISELPGQRYNEQFF. CDR3 DNA: TGTGCCATCAGTGAGCTGCCGGGACAAAGATACAATGAGCAGTTCTTC.